What follows are 23 T cell receptor beta chains derived from one specimen sequenced in a study of T-cell memory formation after mild COVID-19. From the 5' RACE reads, TCRdb called clonotypes with MiXCR, one entry per CDR3 protein. The sample comprises about 560,000 distinct CDR3 sequences, roughly a fifth of which are singletons, and under 8.5% rests with the top ten. The specimen sequenced was PBMCs or a T cell subset sorted from them (not recorded which). Receptors were obtained from an adult woman who had mild COVID-19 (a few samples of this study predate the infection). Cell type and time point are not known.

The genes are TRBV18 and TRBJ1-2, with 7 nucleotides matching TRBD1. V was pared by 0 bases and J by 4 bases, with 5 bases of the junction left unmatched. Per germline, CDR1 KGHSH and CDR2 LQKENI. CDR3 length equals 15 residues. CDR3 amino acids: CASSPPTGAPYGYTF. The CDR3 coding sequence is TGTGCCAGCTCACCACCTACAGGGGCTCCCTATGGCTACACCTTC.

The rearrangement joins TRBV3-1 to TRBJ2-7; no clear D gene. Looked up from germline, CDR1 is LGHDT and CDR2 is YNNKEL (reference sequence). The length of the CDR3 is 15 residues. V lost 1 base to trimming and J lost 4 bases, with 14 bases between them. Here the CDR3 DNA reads TGTGCCAGCAGCCAAGGGTCGACGGTACATTACGAGCAGTACTTC. It translates to CASSQGSTVHYEQYF.

This chain joins TRBV11-2 and TRBJ2-4, with 7 bases aligning to TRBD1. The CDR3 extends over 11 amino acids. Germline CDR1 SGHAT, CDR2 FQNNGV. J was trimmed by 14 bases and V by 5 bases; bases with no gene match: 6. In DNA form, the CDR3 reads TGTGCCAGCAGCCCCGGGACAGACAAGTACTTC. It is translated as CASSPGTDKYF.

The V and J genes are TRBV24-1 and TRBJ2-5; TRBD1 matches 8 bases. V was pared by 4 bases and J by 4 bases, with 10 bases of the junction left unmatched. The CDR3 loop spans 16 amino acids. Per germline, CDR1 KGHDR and CDR2 SFDVKD. CDR3 coding DNA: TGTGCCACCAGTGAACGGACCAGGACAGGGCTAGAGACCCAGTACTTC. It translates to CATSERTRTGLETQYF.

This clonotype was recorded at least ten times. CDR3 DNA: TGTGCCAGCAGCTTAACCACTGAAGCTTTCTTT. Amino acid sequence: CASSLTTEAFF. The chain couples TRBV7-9 to TRBJ1-1; D gene unclear. The CDR3 runs to 11 residues. The germline V gene has CDR1 SEHNR and CDR2 FQNEAQ (reference sequence). V lost 2 bases to trimming and J lost 4 bases, with 2 bases between them.

The J gene is TRBJ1-2, the V gene TRBV11-2; no clear D. The ends were cut back, 1 base at V and 0 bases at J, with 12 bases in the middle. This CDR3 region has 16 residues. CDR1 and CDR2 (germline): SGHAT, FQNNGV. CDR3 nucleotide sequence: TGTGCCAGCAGCTTAGCGGGCTCCTCTCCTAACTATGGCTACACCTTC. Translating gives CASSLAGSSPNYGYTF.

The rearrangement joins TRBV27 to TRBJ2-1, with TRBD2 matching over 9 bases. CDR1 and CDR2 from the germline V gene are MNHEY and SMNVEV (reference sequence). This CDR3 spans 16 amino acids. J gave up 2 bases and V 1 base, and 3 bases lay outside the gene matches. In DNA form, the CDR3 reads TGTGCCAGCAGTTTATGGTCTAGCGGGGCCTACAATGAGCAGTTCTTC. Translated: CASSLWSSGAYNEQFF.

The CDR3 bases are TGTGCCAGCAGCCCACTGCACGGGTCAGGGACCCAGTACTTC. This encodes CASSPLHGSGTQYF. V gene TRBV7-2 combines with J gene TRBJ2-5; D is unclear. Germline values: CDR1 SGHTA, CDR2 FQGNSA. The CDR3 has 14 residues. The V and J ends lost 5 bases and 7 bases respectively, with 17 bases between them. Combining the CDR3 with reference TRBV7-2 and TRBJ2-5 gives the whole variable domain GAGVSQSPSNKVTEKGKDVELRCDPISGHTALYWYRQSLGQGLEFLIYFQGNSAPDKSGLPSDRFSAERTGGSVSTLTIQRTQQEDSAVYLCASSPLHGSGTQYFGPGTRLLVL.

Only a few counts were recorded for this clonotype. V gene TRBV7-8 combines with J gene TRBJ2-2; TRBD1 might be the D (6 bases). The germline V and J ends were trimmed by 1 base and 7 bases, with 7 bases remaining between them. The germline gives CDR1 SGHVS, CDR2 FQNEAQ. CDR3 length equals 13 residues. This chain's CDR3 is CASSLGRGGELFF. The CDR3 DNA sequence: TGTGCCAGCAGCTTAGGCAGGGGCGGGGAGCTGTTTTTT.

For the CDR3, the DNA is TGCAGCGCCATGGGACAGGGGATATTGACTAATGAAAAACTGTTTTTT. Translation: CSAMGQGILTNEKLFF. V and J are TRBV29-1 and TRBJ1-4; 10 bases line up with TRBD1. The germline V gene has CDR1 SQVTM and CDR2 ANQGSEA. The length of the CDR3 is 16 residues. V lost 7 bases and J lost 2; bases outside the gene matches: 10.

The V gene is TRBV20-1, the J gene TRBJ2-4; 8 nucleotides line up with TRBD2. There are 13 residues in the CDR3. J lost 3 bases, V lost 5 bases, and 3 bases had no gene match. Germline CDR1 DFQATT, CDR2 SNEGSKA (reference sequence). This CDR3 reads CSARGGIKNIQYF. CDR3 coding DNA: TGCAGTGCTCGCGGGGGGATCAAAAACATTCAGTACTTC.

Only a few counts were recorded for this clonotype. The chain carries TRBV7-2 and TRBJ2-2, with 9 bases identical to TRBD2. The germline V gene has CDR1 SGHTA and CDR2 FQGNSA. The CDR3 spans 19 residues. The ends lost 5 bases at V and 7 bases at J; junction bases unmatched: 20. CDR3 amino acids: CASSPDPRAGGSLGGELFF. CDR3 nucleotides: TGTGCCAGCAGCCCCGACCCTCGAGCGGGAGGAAGCTTGGGCGGGGAGCTGTTTTTT.

This chain links TRBV10-2 with TRBJ1-1; unclear D gene. The CDR3 runs to 13 residues. V lost 6 bases and J 0 bases, leaving 8 bases between the germline ends. CDR1 WSHSY and CDR2 SAAADI come from the germline V gene. CDR3 in DNA: TGCGCCAGCAGACGGAGTATGAACACTGAAGCTTTCTTT. This sequence encodes CASRRSMNTEAFF.

The gene calls are TRBV5-1 and TRBJ2-7; TRBD1 is a possible D gene (7 bases). The CDR3 totals 13 residues. V lost 7 bases and J 5 bases, leaving 16 bases between the germline ends. Germline V gene data show CDR1 as SGHRS and CDR2 as YFSETQ. The CDR3 here is CASFGGGLDEQYF. For the CDR3, the DNA is TGCGCCAGCTTTGGAGGGGGCCTCGACGAGCAGTACTTC.

The genes are TRBV7-9 and TRBJ2-2; 7 bases are a match to TRBD2. CDR1 and CDR2 from the germline V gene are SEHNR and FQNEAQ (reference sequence). CDR3 length equals 15 residues. Trimming took 1 base from V and 4 from J; bases not matched to a gene: 3. For the CDR3, the DNA is TGTGCCAGCAGCTTAGATACGGGAGGCACCGGGGAGCTGTTTTTT. Its translation is CASSLDTGGTGELFF.

This clonotype showed up just a few times. The chain joins TRBV12-3 or TRBV12-4 to TRBJ1-2; 8 nucleotides match TRBD1. This CDR3 has 13 amino acids. Trimming cost V 3 bases and J 8 bases; bases outside gene matches: 5. CDR3 DNA sequence: TGTGCCAGCAGTTTTAACTCAGGGGGCGGCTACACCTTC. As protein: CASSFNSGGGYTF.

CDR3 sequence: CASSATGGGYEQFF. The CDR3 DNA is TGCGCCAGCAGCGCAACAGGTGGGGGGTATGAGCAGTTCTTC. The rearrangement links TRBV5-1 to TRBJ2-1; D is possibly TRBD2 (6 bases). In germline, CDR1 is SGHRS, CDR2 YFSETQ. The CDR3 is made up of 14 amino acids. Trimming stripped 4 bases from V and 8 bases from J, with 16 bases between.

The chain combines TRBV25-1 with TRBJ2-1; 13 bases match TRBD2. After removal of 6 bases from V and 0 bases from J, the junction contained 14 bases not matched to a gene. Germline V gene sequence: CDR1 MGHDK, CDR2 SYGVNS. The CDR3 is 20 residues long. This CDR3 reads CASSLKLTSGRQSSYNEQFF. Here the CDR3 DNA reads TGTGCCAGCAGCCTCAAATTGACTAGCGGGAGGCAAAGCTCCTACAATGAGCAGTTCTTC.

The CDR3 DNA reads as TGTGCCAGTAGGACCGTGGGGAACACCGGGGAGCTGTTTTTT. Its protein product is CASRTVGNTGELFF. The chain is built from TRBV12-3 or TRBV12-4 and TRBJ2-2; D call uncertain. V was trimmed by 9 bases and J by 1 base, leaving 12 bases between them. The CDR3 totals 14 residues.

This clonotype was picked up a small number of times. The genes are TRBV12-3 or TRBV12-4 and TRBJ2-2, with TRBD2 identical over 8 bases. The CDR3 runs 14 residues. Trimming at V came to 6 bases and at J to 6 bases, leaving 6 bases not matched to a gene. The CDR3 nucleotides are TGTGCCAGCAGCCTTACGGGGGGGCCCGGGGAGCTGTTTTTT. This gives the protein CASSLTGGPGELFF.

V usage is TRBV20-1 and J usage is TRBJ2-5; 7 nucleotides match TRBD2. With V trimmed by 1 base and J by 13 bases, 9 bases remained unmatched. The germline V gene has CDR1 DFQATT and CDR2 SNEGSKA (reference sequence). The CDR3 is 12 residues long. DNA of the CDR3: TGCAGTGCTAGAGCTTTGTCGGGGGGATCGTACTTC. It is translated as CSARALSGGSYF.

The chain is built from TRBV7-6 and TRBJ2-2, with TRBD2 matching over 10 bases. The CDR3 contains 18 residues. Per the germline V gene, CDR1 is SGHVS and CDR2 is FNYEAQ. J gave up 3 bases and V 5 bases, and 12 bases lay outside the gene matches. In DNA form, the CDR3 reads TGTGCCAGCAGCCCCGGTACAGCGGGAGGGCCAGACACCGGGGAGCTGTTTTTT. Translation gives CASSPGTAGGPDTGELFF. Using reference TRBV7-6 and TRBJ2-2 for the parts outside the CDR3, the full variable domain is GAGVSQSPRYKVTKRGQDVALRCDPISGHVSLYWYRQALGQGPEFLTYFNYEAQQDKSGLPNDRFSAERPEGSISTLTIQRTEQRDSAMYRCASSPGTAGGPDTGELFFGEGSRLTVL.

V gene TRBV11-3 combines with J gene TRBJ1-2; D uncertain. This CDR3 spans 13 amino acids. The germline V gene encodes CDR1 SGHNT and CDR2 YENEEA. V lost 5 bases and J lost 8, with 15 bases in between. The CDR3 coding sequence is TGTGCCAGCAGCCAACGGCGGCAGAACGGCTACACCTTC. Translation: CASSQRRQNGYTF. Full variable domain (outside the CDR3, taken from reference TRBV11-3 and TRBJ1-2): EAGVVQSPRYKIIEKKQPVAFWCNPISGHNTLYWYLQNLGQGPELLIRYENEEAVDDSQLPKDRFSAERLKGVDSTLKIQPAELGDSAVYLCASSQRRQNGYTFGSGTRLTVV.